A selection of T cell receptor beta chains follows, all from one sample in a study of control samples from healthy donors and cancer patients. Method: immunoSEQ multiplex PCR; TCRdb's copy keeps in-frame clones and lacks some. The data show some 150,000 clones, approximately 96% seen once. The sample taken for sequencing was blood. These receptor sequences come from a woman in her thirties in good health. The CDR3 runs from the conserved cysteine through the conserved F or W. D genes are given only for firm matches.

v_call: TRBV24-1
d_call: NA
j_call: TRBJ2-1
cdr3_nt: TGTGCCACCAGTGGGGAGACAATGCTCAATGAGCAGTTCTTC
cdr3_aa: CATSGETMLNEQFF

v_call: TRBV19
d_call: TRBD1
j_call: TRBJ1-5
cdr3_nt: TGTGCCAGTAGCACAGGGGTTACTCAGCCCCAGCATTTT
cdr3_aa: CASSTGVTQPQHF

v_call: TRBV19
d_call: NA
j_call: TRBJ1-6
cdr3_nt: TGTGCCACCCAAGTGGGAGGGGGTAATTCACCCCTCCACTTT
cdr3_aa: CATQVGGGNSPLHF

v_call: TRBV19
d_call: NA
j_call: TRBJ2-1
cdr3_nt: TGTGCCAGTAGTATATCTGGGACTGGCGGGAAATACAATGAGCAGTTCTTC
cdr3_aa: CASSISGTGGKYNEQFF

v_call: TRBV5-6
d_call: NA
j_call: TRBJ2-7
cdr3_nt: TGTGCCAGCAGCTCAGGCGCAGGGATCTACGAGCAGTACTTC
cdr3_aa: CASSSGAGIYEQYF

v_call: TRBV3-1/TRBV3-2
d_call: NA
j_call: TRBJ1-4
cdr3_nt: TGTGCCAGCAACTCCAGGGCGTATAATGAAAAACTGTTTTTT
cdr3_aa: CASNSRAYNEKLFF

v_call: TRBV12-3/TRBV12-4
d_call: NA
j_call: TRBJ1-2
cdr3_nt: TGTGCCAGCAGTTTATGGGGTGGTGGCTACACCTTC
cdr3_aa: CASSLWGGGYTF

v_call: TRBV4-1
d_call: NA
j_call: TRBJ1-3
cdr3_nt: TGCGCCAGCAGCCAAGATTCGGCTGCATCTGGAAACACCATATATTTT
cdr3_aa: CASSQDSAASGNTIYF

v_call: TRBV23-1
d_call: TRBD1
j_call: TRBJ1-3
cdr3_nt: TGCGCCAGCAGTTCGATCGGGACAGGGGCTGGAAACACCATATATTTT
cdr3_aa: CASSSIGTGAGNTIYF

v_call: TRBV7-2
d_call: TRBD1
j_call: TRBJ2-5
cdr3_nt: TGTGCCAGCAGCTCCACAGGGGCAAGGGAGACCCAGTACTTC
cdr3_aa: CASSSTGARETQYF

v_call: TRBV18
d_call: TRBD1
j_call: TRBJ1-4
cdr3_nt: TGTGCCAGCTCACTTTCACAAGGCGGCGCAGGGGGTCTTCTGTTTTTT
cdr3_aa: CASSLSQGGAGGLLFF

v_call: TRBV14
d_call: NA
j_call: TRBJ1-1
cdr3_nt: TGTGCCAGCAGCCTTAATCTAGGGAACACTGAAGCTTTCTTT
cdr3_aa: CASSLNLGNTEAFF

v_call: TRBV4-1
d_call: NA
j_call: TRBJ1-5
cdr3_nt: TGCGCCAGCAGCCAAGGGGACTTTAATCAGCCCCAGCATTTT
cdr3_aa: CASSQGDFNQPQHF

v_call: TRBV4-1
d_call: NA
j_call: TRBJ1-2
cdr3_nt: TGCGCCAGCAGCCCGGGACCTATTTATGGCTACACCTTC
cdr3_aa: CASSPGPIYGYTF

v_call: TRBV2
d_call: TRBD1
j_call: TRBJ2-7
cdr3_nt: TGTGCCAGCAGTGAAGACAGGGGTCAAACAGGCTACGAGCAGTACTTC
cdr3_aa: CASSEDRGQTGYEQYF

v_call: TRBV28
d_call: TRBD1
j_call: TRBJ1-1
cdr3_nt: TGTGCCAGCAGTCTCCTACAGGGGTTCATGAACACTGAAGCTTTCTTT
cdr3_aa: CASSLLQGFMNTEAFF

v_call: TRBV27
d_call: NA
j_call: TRBJ2-7
cdr3_nt: TGTGCCAGCAGGGATCCTTGGGGGCAAAGCCCCTACGAGCAGTACTTC
cdr3_aa: CASRDPWGQSPYEQYF

v_call: TRBV5-1
d_call: TRBD2
j_call: TRBJ2-7
cdr3_nt: TGCGCCAGCAGCTTGGTACAGCGGGAGGCCTACGAGCAGTACTTC
cdr3_aa: CASSLVQREAYEQYF